Listed below are T cell receptor beta chains from one sample, sequenced in a study of PD-L1 blockade in urothelial cancer. Assay: immunoSEQ multiplex PCR; the TCRdb copy retains only in-frame clones and omits some. Among tens of thousands of clones listed, roughly 89% were seen once. Here the sequenced sample was PBMCs, taken around atezolizumab (anti-PD-L1) treatment. These receptors were obtained from a man in his sixties with urothelial cancer. Each CDR3 is given with its conserved first and last residue. The D gene is left open where the match is weak. The listing skips clone size in some rows; elsewhere it reads once, few, many or a size class.

J,size,D,V,CDR3,DNA
TRBJ2-4,NA,TRBD2,TRBV30,CAWTGRVAKNIQYF,TGTGCCTGGACGGGGAGGGTAGCCAAAAACATTCAGTACTTC
TRBJ2-2,NA,NA,TRBV10-3,CAIRGVGATGNTGELFF,TGTGCCATCAGAGGGGTGGGTGCGACAGGGAACACCGGGGAGCTGTTTTTT
TRBJ2-7,NA,TRBD1,TRBV7-8,CASSLGTGLSEQYF,TGTGCCAGCAGCCTGGGGACAGGCTTAAGCGAGCAGTACTTC
TRBJ1-2,NA,TRBD1,TRBV10-1,CASSDGGTGGYTF,TGCGCCAGCAGCGACGGTGGGACAGGAGGCTACACCTTC
TRBJ2-5,NA,NA,TRBV10-2,CATVKGLGETQYF,TGCGCCACCGTGAAGGGGCTGGGAGAGACCCAGTACTTC
TRBJ2-1,NA,NA,TRBV5-1,CASSLVGGERYNEQFF,TGCGCCAGCAGCTTGGTCGGCGGAGAGAGATACAATGAGCAGTTCTTC
TRBJ2-3,NA,NA,TRBV9,CASSVGASTDTQYF,TGTGCCAGCAGCGTAGGGGCTAGCACAGATACGCAGTATTTT
TRBJ1-3,NA,TRBD1,TRBV30,CAWSVRGQHSGNTIYF,TGTGCCTGGAGTGTACGGGGACAGCACTCTGGAAACACCATATATTTT
TRBJ2-7,NA,TRBD2,TRBV7-8,CASSAGTSGREPRSYEQYF,TGTGCCAGCAGCGCAGGGACTAGCGGGAGGGAACCCCGCTCCTACGAGCAGTACTTC
TRBJ1-2,NA,NA,TRBV19,CASSAYGGGDYGYTF,TGTGCCAGTAGTGCATACGGGGGGGGCGACTATGGCTACACCTTC
TRBJ2-7,NA,NA,TRBV9,CASSVGFGGFAVDEQYF,TGTGCCAGCAGCGTAGGGTTTGGTGGGTTTGCGGTAGACGAGCAGTACTTC
TRBJ2-1,NA,TRBD2,TRBV29-1,CSVGGEGSSYNEQFF,TGCAGCGTTGGCGGGGAGGGGAGCTCCTACAATGAGCAGTTCTTC
TRBJ2-3,NA,NA,TRBV5-1,CASSGVRGADTQYF,TGCGCCAGCAGCGGGGTCAGGGGTGCAGATACGCAGTATTTT
TRBJ2-3,NA,TRBD1,TRBV11-1,CASSPRTGFYQGNTQYF,TGTGCCAGCAGCCCAAGGACAGGGTTCTACCAGGGAAATACGCAGTATTTT
TRBJ2-2,NA,NA,TRBV10-1,CASQGGARGELFF,TGCGCCAGCCAAGGGGGGGCCAGGGGGGAGCTGTTTTTT
TRBJ2-7,NA,NA,TRBV23-1,CASSLTLGHEQYF,TGCGCCAGCAGTCTGACCTTGGGCCACGAGCAGTACTTC
TRBJ1-1,NA,NA,TRBV11-2,CASSFTQVDEAFF,TGTGCCAGCAGCTTTACCCAGGTGGATGAAGCTTTCTTT
TRBJ2-5,NA,NA,TRBV30,CAWSPGQAQETQYF,TGTGCCTGGAGCCCGGGACAAGCGCAAGAGACCCAGTACTTC
TRBJ1-2,few,NA,TRBV7-2,CASIDGGEEYSYTF,TGTGCCAGCATCGATGGGGGGGAGGAGTATAGCTACACCTTC
TRBJ1-1,NA,NA,TRBV20-1,CSAPENTEAFF,TGCAGTGCTCCAGAAAACACTGAAGCTTTCTTT
TRBJ2-1,NA,TRBD2,TRBV5-3,CARSLWFSGMRTHYNEQFF,TGTGCCAGAAGTTTGTGGTTTAGCGGGATGAGGACCCATTACAATGAGCAGTTCTTC
TRBJ2-7,NA,TRBD1,TRBV11-2,CASSNLQGIYEQYF,TGTGCCAGCAGCAACTTACAGGGGATCTACGAGCAGTACTTC
TRBJ2-5,NA,NA,TRBV28,CASTDGTGTWETQYF,TGTGCCAGCACTGATGGGACCGGGACTTGGGAGACCCAGTACTTC
TRBJ2-2,NA,TRBD1,TRBV15,CATSSPQGAITNTGELFF,TGTGCCACCAGCAGTCCACAGGGGGCAATCACGAACACCGGGGAGCTGTTTTTT
TRBJ2-5,NA,NA,TRBV7-6,CASSLSGPFAEVRETQYF,TGTGCCAGCAGCTTAAGCGGCCCCTTTGCCGAAGTCAGGGAGACCCAGTACTTC
TRBJ2-5,NA,TRBD2,TRBV5-4,CASSHGSGGGQETQYF,TGTGCCAGCAGCCACGGTAGCGGGGGGGGCCAAGAGACCCAGTACTTC
TRBJ1-1,NA,NA,TRBV9,CASRGRANTEAFF,TGTGCCAGCAGGGGGAGGGCGAACACTGAAGCTTTCTTT
TRBJ2-3,NA,NA,TRBV30,CAWSTSISTDTQYF,TGTGCCTGGAGTACATCGATTAGCACAGATACGCAGTATTTT
TRBJ2-7,NA,NA,TRBV4-2,CASSPGLNQEQYF,TGTGCCAGCAGCCCGGGACTCAATCAAGAGCAGTACTTC
TRBJ1-1,NA,NA,TRBV18,CASSPTKGDTEAFF,TGTGCCAGCTCGCCTACTAAGGGGGACACTGAAGCTTTCTTT
TRBJ2-7,NA,NA,TRBV30,CAWSRQAYEQYF,TGTGCCTGGAGTCGACAGGCCTACGAGCAGTACTTC
TRBJ2-2,once,NA,TRBV5-1,CASSLGGFTGELFF,TGCGCCAGCAGCTTAGGAGGGTTCACCGGGGAGCTGTTTTTT
TRBJ2-2,NA,NA,TRBV4-3,CASSQRPVGQTNTGELFF,TGCGCCAGCAGCCAACGCCCGGTCGGACAGACGAACACCGGGGAGCTGTTTTTT
TRBJ1-3,NA,TRBD1,TRBV6-1,CASSVLQGHGNTIYF,TGTGCCAGCAGTGTCCTACAGGGGCACGGAAACACCATATATTTT
TRBJ2-7,NA,NA,TRBV11-3,CASSYLPEPYEQYF,TGTGCCAGCAGCTATCTCCCAGAACCTTACGAGCAGTACTTC
TRBJ2-1,NA,TRBD2,TRBV7-9,CASSSLAAEQFF,TGTGCCAGCAGCTCACTAGCGGCCGAGCAGTTCTTC
TRBJ2-5,NA,TRBD1,TRBV5-1,CASSFLRDSQETQYF,TGCGCCAGCAGTTTTTTACGGGACAGCCAAGAGACCCAGTACTTC
TRBJ1-1,NA,NA,TRBV19,CASSMGLNRGEGAFF,TGTGCCAGTAGTATGGGGCTGAATCGTGGAGAAGGGGCTTTCTTT
TRBJ1-2,NA,NA,TRBV29-1,CSVARYNYGYTF,TGCAGCGTTGCCAGGTACAACTATGGCTACACCTTC
TRBJ2-3,once,TRBD2,TRBV9,CASSVGSSGRATDTQYF,TGTGCCAGCAGCGTAGGTAGTAGCGGGAGGGCCACAGATACGCAGTATTTT
TRBJ2-1,NA,NA,TRBV7-3,CASSLRLLDYNEQFF,TGTGCCAGCAGCTTAAGATTACTTGACTACAATGAGCAGTTCTTC
TRBJ2-7,NA,TRBD1,TRBV27,CASSSRQGQDYEQYF,TGTGCCAGCAGTTCCCGACAGGGCCAAGATTACGAGCAGTACTTC
TRBJ1-3,NA,NA,TRBV15,CATSPRGGPGNTIYF,TGTGCCACCAGCCCTCGAGGAGGGCCGGGAAACACCATATATTTT
TRBJ2-2,NA,TRBD1,TRBV7-2,CARRQGLTGELFF,TGTGCCAGACGACAGGGTTTAACCGGGGAGCTGTTTTTT
TRBJ2-3,NA,TRBD2,TRBV7-2,CASSLTGLVASTDTQYF,TGTGCCAGCAGCTTAACGGGACTAGTAGCGAGCACAGATACGCAGTATTTT
TRBJ1-4,once,NA,TRBV6-6,CASSPDSYPNEKLFF,TGTGCCAGCAGTCCCGACAGTTATCCGAATGAAAAACTGTTTTTT
TRBJ2-2,few,NA,TRBV2,CASSVPTDLEPNTGELFF,TGTGCCAGCAGCGTACCGACAGACTTAGAACCGAACACCGGGGAGCTGTTTTTT
TRBJ2-7,NA,TRBD2,TRBV9,CASSVGGAGGIYEQYF,TGTGCCAGCAGCGTAGGAGGAGCGGGAGGGATCTACGAGCAGTACTTC
TRBJ1-1,NA,TRBD1,TRBV5-1,CASSPDPGGGTEAFF,TGCGCCAGCAGCCCGGACCCAGGGGGTGGCACTGAAGCTTTCTTT
TRBJ1-5,NA,NA,TRBV30,CAWSVAGNQPQHF,TGTGCCTGGAGTGTGGCAGGGAATCAGCCCCAGCATTTT
TRBJ2-7,NA,NA,TRBV28,CASGGTTQRDEQYF,TGTGCCAGCGGGGGGACGACTCAAAGGGACGAGCAGTACTTC
TRBJ2-3,NA,NA,TRBV7-9,CASSFSRETDTQYF,TGTGCCAGCAGCTTCTCGAGGGAGACAGATACGCAGTATTTT
TRBJ2-7,once,NA,TRBV19,CASSIGHGSYEQYF,TGTGCCAGTAGTATAGGACACGGTTCCTACGAGCAGTACTTC
TRBJ2-4,NA,NA,TRBV11-3,CASSLSAGSAKNIQYF,TGTGCCAGCAGCTTAAGTGCGGGGTCAGCCAAAAACATTCAGTACTTC
TRBJ2-2,NA,TRBD2,TRBV11-1,CASTDFRLAGGGNTGELFF,TGTGCCAGCACCGATTTCCGACTAGCGGGAGGAGGGAACACCGGGGAGCTGTTTTTT
TRBJ2-7,NA,NA,TRBV4-2,CASSQVLQGAYEQYF,TGTGCCAGCAGCCAAGTCCTACAGGGAGCCTACGAGCAGTACTTC
TRBJ2-7,few,NA,TRBV10-2,CATGLSYEQYF,TGCGCCACCGGACTATCCTACGAGCAGTACTTC
TRBJ1-1,NA,TRBD1,TRBV7-2,CASSFPDGDRGNTEAFF,TGTGCCAGCAGCTTCCCAGATGGCGACAGGGGGAACACTGAAGCTTTCTTT
TRBJ2-5,NA,TRBD2,TRBV18,CASSPFAGGQETQYF,TGTGCCAGCTCACCATTCGCGGGGGGGCAAGAGACCCAGTACTTC
TRBJ2-3,NA,TRBD2,TRBV5-1,CASTTSGAEADTQYF,TGCGCCAGCACCACTAGCGGAGCGGAGGCAGATACGCAGTATTTT